What follows describes a single TCR beta chain. Its antigen is still unknown. This entry comes from a study of cytomegalovirus exposure and HLA in healthy donors. Findings and limits, study-wide: Later analysis demonstrated an association between a missense DCLRE1C variant and TCR beta V- and J-gene trimming. In a later analysis, compared with equally common non-associated chains, HLA-associated beta chains were more expanded. Sequencing had likely introduced a cluster of highly shared sequence variants as an artifact. Across HLA loci, a later analysis found differing TCR association rates, with DRB1 most and HLA-C fewest.

The CDR3 runs to 15 residues. The V and J ends lost 0 bases and 1 base respectively, with 9 bases between them. The germline gives CDR1 LGHNA, CDR2 YSLEER. Primers: 60 Vbeta forward and 13 Jbeta reverse. TCRdb's copy holds only in-frame clones and misses some; the assay was immunoSEQ multiplex PCR. Among just under 95,000 clones listed, roughly 80% were seen once. This chain connects TRBV4-3 to TRBJ1-1; D gene unclear. Material for sequencing was PBMCs. This receptor was taken from a human donor in good health. CDR3 bases: TGCGCCAGCAGCCAAGATCGAGGGCAGAACACTGAAGCTTTCTTT. As protein: CASSQDRGQNTEAFF.